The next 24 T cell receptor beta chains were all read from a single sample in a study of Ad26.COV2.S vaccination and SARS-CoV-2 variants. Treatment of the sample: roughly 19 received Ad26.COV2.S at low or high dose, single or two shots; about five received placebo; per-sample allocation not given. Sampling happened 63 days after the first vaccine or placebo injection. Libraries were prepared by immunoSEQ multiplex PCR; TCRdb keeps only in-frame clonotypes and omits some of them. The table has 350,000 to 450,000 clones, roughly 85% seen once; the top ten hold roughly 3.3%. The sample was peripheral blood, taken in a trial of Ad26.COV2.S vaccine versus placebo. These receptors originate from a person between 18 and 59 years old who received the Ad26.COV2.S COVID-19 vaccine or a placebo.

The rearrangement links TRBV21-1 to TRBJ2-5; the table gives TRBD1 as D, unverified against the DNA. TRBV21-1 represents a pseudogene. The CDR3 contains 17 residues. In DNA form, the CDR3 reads TGTGCCAGCAGCCGAGGATATATCAGGGGGCCGGGGGAGACCCAGTACTTC. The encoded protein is CASSRGYIRGPGETQYF.

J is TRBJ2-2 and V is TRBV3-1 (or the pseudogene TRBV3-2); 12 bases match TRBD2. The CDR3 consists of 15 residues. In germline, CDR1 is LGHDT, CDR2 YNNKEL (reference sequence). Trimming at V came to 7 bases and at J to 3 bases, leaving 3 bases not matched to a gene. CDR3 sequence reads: CASTRTSGDTGELFF. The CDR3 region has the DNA TGTGCCAGCACCCGGACTAGCGGGGACACCGGGGAGCTGTTTTTT.

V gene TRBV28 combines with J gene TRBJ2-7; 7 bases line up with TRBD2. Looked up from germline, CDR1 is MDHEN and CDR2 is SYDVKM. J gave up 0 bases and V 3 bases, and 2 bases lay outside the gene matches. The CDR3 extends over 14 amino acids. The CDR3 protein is CASSLTGGSYEQYF. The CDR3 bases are TGTGCCAGCAGTTTGACGGGGGGCTCCTACGAGCAGTACTTC.

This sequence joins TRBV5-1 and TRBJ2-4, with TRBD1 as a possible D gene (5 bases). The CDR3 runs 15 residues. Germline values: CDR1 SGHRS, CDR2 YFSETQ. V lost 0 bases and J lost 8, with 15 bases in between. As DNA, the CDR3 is TGCGCCAGCAGCTTGGCCCTGGCAGGGCGTGACATTCAGTACTTC. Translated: CASSLALAGRDIQYF.

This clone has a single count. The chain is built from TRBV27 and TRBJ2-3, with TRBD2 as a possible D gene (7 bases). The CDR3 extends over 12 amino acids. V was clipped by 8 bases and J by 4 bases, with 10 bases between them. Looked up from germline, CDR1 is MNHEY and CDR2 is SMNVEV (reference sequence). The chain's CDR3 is CASGGGPDTQYF. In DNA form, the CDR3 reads TGTGCCAGCGGGGGGGGGCCAGATACGCAGTATTTT.

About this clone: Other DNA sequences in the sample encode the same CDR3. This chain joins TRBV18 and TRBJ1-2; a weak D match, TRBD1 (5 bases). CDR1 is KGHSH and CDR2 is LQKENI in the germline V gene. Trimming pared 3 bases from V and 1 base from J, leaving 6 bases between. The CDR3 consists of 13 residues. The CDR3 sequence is CASSPDSNYGYTF. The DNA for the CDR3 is TGTGCCAGCTCACCCGACAGTAACTATGGCTACACCTTC.

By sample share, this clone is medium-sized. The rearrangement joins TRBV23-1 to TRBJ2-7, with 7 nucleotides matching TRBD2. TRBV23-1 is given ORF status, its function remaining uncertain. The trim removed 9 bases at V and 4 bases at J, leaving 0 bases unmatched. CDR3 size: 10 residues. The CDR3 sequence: CARRGYEQYF. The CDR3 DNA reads TGCGCCAGGCGGGGGTACGAGCAGTACTTC.

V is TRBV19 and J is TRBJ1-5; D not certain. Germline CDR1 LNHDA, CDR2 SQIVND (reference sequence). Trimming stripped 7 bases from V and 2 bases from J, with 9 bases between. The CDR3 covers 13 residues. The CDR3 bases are TGTGCCAGTACCAAGTTGGGCAATCAGCCCCAGCATTTT. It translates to CASTKLGNQPQHF. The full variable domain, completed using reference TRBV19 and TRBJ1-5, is DGGITQSPKYLFRKEGQNVTLSCEQNLNHDAMYWYRQDPGQGLRLIYYSQIVNDFQKGDIAEGYSVSREKKESFPLTVTSAQKNPTAFYLCASTKLGNQPQHFGDGTRLSIL.

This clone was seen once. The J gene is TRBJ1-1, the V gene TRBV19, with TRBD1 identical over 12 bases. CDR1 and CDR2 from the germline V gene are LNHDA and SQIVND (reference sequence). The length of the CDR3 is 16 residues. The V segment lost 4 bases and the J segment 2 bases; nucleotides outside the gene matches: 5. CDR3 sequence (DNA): TGTGCCAGTAGTAGGGGACAGGGGGCGCTTAACACTGAAGCTTTCTTT. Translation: CASSRGQGALNTEAFF.

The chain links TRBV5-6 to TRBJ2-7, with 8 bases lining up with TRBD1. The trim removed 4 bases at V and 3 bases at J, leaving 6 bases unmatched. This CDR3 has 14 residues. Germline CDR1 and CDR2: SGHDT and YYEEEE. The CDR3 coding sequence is TGTGCCAGCAGCAAACCGGGACAGGACTACGAGCAGTACTTC. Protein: CASSKPGQDYEQYF. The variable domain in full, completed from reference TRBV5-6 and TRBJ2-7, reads DAGVTQSPTHLIKTRGQQVTLRCSPKSGHDTVSWYQQALGQGPQFIFQYYEEEERQRGNFPDRFSGHQFPNYSSELNVNALLLGDSALYLCASSKPGQDYEQYFGPGTRLTVT.

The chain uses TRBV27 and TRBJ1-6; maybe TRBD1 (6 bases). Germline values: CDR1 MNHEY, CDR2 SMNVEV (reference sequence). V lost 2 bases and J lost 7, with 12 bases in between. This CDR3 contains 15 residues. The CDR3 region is CASSLAPGANSPLHF. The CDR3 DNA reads TGTGCCAGCAGTTTAGCGCCAGGGGCAAATTCACCCCTCCACTTT.

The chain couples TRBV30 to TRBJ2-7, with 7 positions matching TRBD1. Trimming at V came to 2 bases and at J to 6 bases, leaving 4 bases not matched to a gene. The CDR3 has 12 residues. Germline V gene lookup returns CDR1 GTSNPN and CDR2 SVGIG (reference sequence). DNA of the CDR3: TGTGCCTGGAGTTCCACAGGGGCCGAGCAGTACTTC. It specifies CAWSSTGAEQYF.

The CDR3 bases are TGTGCCAGCAGCTTATCAGGCGACTATGGCTACACCTTC. Protein product: CASSLSGDYGYTF. The chain uses TRBV7-9 and TRBJ1-2; D is ambiguous. Germline CDR1 is SEHNR and CDR2 is FQNEAQ (reference sequence). Trimming took off 2 bases at V and 3 bases at J, with 7 bases between the two ends. This CDR3 spans 13 amino acids.

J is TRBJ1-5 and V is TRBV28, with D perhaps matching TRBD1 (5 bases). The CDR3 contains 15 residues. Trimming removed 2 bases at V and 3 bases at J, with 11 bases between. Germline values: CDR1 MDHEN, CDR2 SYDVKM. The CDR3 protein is CASSLGGDPNQPQHF. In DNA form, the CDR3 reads TGTGCCAGCAGTTTAGGGGGGGACCCCAATCAGCCCCAGCATTTT.

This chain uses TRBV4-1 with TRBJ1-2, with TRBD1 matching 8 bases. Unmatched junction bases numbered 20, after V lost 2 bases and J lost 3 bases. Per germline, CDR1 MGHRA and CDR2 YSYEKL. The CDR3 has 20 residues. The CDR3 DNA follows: TGCGCCAGCAGCCAAAGTATCCGCCGGACAGGGAGGGTATTTGACTATGGCTACACCTTC. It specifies CASSQSIRRTGRVFDYGYTF.

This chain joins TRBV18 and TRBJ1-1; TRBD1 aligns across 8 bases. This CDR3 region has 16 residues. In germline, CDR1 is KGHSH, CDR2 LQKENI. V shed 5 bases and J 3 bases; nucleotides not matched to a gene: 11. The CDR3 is CASSSQGAGMDTEAFF. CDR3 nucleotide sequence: TGTGCCAGCTCATCCCAGGGGGCAGGCATGGACACTGAAGCTTTCTTT.

CDR3 bases: TGCGCCAGCAGCTTGGGAATTGACAGGATAAAACTGGTAACAGATACGCAGTATTTT. Amino acids: CASSLGIDRIKLVTDTQYF. The chain carries TRBV5-1 and TRBJ2-3, with D maybe TRBD1 (6 bases). The germline V gene encodes CDR1 SGHRS and CDR2 YFSETQ. Trimming shortened V by 0 bases and J by 3 bases, and 23 bases separated the two germline ends. This CDR3 has 19 residues.

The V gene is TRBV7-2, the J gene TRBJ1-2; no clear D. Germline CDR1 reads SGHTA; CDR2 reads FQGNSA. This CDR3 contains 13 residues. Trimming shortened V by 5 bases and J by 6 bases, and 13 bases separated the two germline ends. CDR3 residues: CASSPAIPHGYTF. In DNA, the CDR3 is TGTGCCAGCAGCCCGGCCATACCCCATGGCTACACCTTC.

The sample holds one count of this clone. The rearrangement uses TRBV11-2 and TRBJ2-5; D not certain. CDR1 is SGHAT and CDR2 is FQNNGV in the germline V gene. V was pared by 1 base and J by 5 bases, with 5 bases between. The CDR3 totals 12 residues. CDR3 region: CASSLVRETQYF. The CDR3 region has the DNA TGTGCCAGCAGCTTAGTGAGGGAGACCCAGTACTTC.

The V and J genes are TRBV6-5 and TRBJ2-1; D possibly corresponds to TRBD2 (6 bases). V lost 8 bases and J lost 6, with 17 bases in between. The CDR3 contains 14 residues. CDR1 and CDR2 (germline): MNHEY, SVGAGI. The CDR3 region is CASVRSGSSNEQFF. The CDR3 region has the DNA TGTGCCAGCGTCAGATCCGGGAGTAGCAATGAGCAGTTCTTC.

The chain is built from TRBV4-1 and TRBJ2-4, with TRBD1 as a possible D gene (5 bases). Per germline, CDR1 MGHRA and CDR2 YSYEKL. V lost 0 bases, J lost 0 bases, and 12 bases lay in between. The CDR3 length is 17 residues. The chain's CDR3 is CASSQEPQGVAKNIQYF. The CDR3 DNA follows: TGCGCCAGCAGCCAAGAACCCCAGGGCGTAGCCAAAAACATTCAGTACTTC.

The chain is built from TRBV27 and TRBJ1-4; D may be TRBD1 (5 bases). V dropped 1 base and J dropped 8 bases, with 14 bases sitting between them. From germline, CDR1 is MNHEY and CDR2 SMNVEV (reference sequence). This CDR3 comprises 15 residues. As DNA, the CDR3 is TGTGCCAGCAGTTTATTTTTGGGGACGGGAGAAAAACTGTTTTTT. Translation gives CASSLFLGTGEKLFF.

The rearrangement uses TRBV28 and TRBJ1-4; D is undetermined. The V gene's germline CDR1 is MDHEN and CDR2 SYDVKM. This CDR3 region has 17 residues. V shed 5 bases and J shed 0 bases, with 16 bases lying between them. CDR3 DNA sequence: TGTGCCAGCAGTCCCGTCGGAGCCCCTTCAACTAATGAAAAACTGTTTTTT. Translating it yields CASSPVGAPSTNEKLFF.

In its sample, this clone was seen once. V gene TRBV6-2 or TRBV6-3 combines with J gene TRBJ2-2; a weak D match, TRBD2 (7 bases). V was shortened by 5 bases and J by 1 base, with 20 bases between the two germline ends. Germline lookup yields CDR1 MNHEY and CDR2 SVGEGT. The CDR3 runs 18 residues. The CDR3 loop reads CASSTTLRGLRNTGELFF. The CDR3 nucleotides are TGTGCCAGCAGTACTACCTTGCGGGGGCTTAGGAACACCGGGGAGCTGTTTTTT.